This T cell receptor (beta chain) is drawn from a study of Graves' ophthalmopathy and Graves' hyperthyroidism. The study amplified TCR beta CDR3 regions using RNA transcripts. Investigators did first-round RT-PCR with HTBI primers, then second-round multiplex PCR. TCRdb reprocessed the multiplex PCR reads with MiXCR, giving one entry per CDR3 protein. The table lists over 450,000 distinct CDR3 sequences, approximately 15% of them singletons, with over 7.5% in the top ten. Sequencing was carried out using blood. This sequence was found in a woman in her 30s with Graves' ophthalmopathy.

The CDR3 DNA follows: TGTGCCATCAGTGAGTCGTTTTTTCGGGCAGGCCAAGGTGGCTACACCTTC. Its translation: CAISESFFRAGQGGYTF. The genes are TRBV10-3 and TRBJ1-2; no clear D gene. The CDR3 consists of 17 residues. V was cut by 0 bases and J by 7 bases, with 21 bases left in between. The germline V gene encodes CDR1 ENHRY and CDR2 SYGVKD.